This T cell receptor beta chain was sequenced for a study of blood T cell repertoires in COVID-19. Study context: The samples span acute and convalescent COVID-19 from the United States, Italy and Spain. Sources were T cells, B-cell-depleted T cells, or PBMCs; the material itself was cDNA or gDNA.

V was clipped by 5 bases and J by 6 bases; unmatched bases: 4. The CDR3 extends over 13 amino acids. Germline V gene data show CDR1 as KGHSH and CDR2 as LQKENI. Profiling relied on immunoSEQ multiplex PCR, and the TCRdb table lists in-frame clones only, not all of them. The repertoire consists of approximately 110,000 clones, with roughly 82% occurring once and the leading ten covering approximately 5%. Sequenced sample: peripheral blood. This clonotype originated in a human donor in a cohort sampled during active COVID-19. The rearrangement uses TRBV18 and TRBJ1-2; 9 positions agree with TRBD1. CDR3 residues: CASSGDRENGYTF. The CDR3 DNA reads TGTGCCAGCTCAGGGGACAGGGAGAATGGCTACACCTTC.